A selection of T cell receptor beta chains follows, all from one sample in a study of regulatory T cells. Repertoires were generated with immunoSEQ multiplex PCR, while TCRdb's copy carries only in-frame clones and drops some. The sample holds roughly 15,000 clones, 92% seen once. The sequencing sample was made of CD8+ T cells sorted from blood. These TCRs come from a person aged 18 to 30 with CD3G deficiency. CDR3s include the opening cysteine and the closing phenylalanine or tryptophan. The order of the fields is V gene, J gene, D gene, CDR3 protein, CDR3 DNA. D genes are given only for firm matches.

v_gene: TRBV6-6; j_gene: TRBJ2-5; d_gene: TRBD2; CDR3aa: CASSLPGLQETQYF; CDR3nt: TGTGCCAGCAGTCTTCCGGGACTACAAGAGACCCAGTACTTC
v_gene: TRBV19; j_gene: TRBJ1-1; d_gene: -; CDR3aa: CASSIAEGTEAFF; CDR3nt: TGTGCCAGTAGTATTGCGGAAGGCACTGAAGCTTTCTTT
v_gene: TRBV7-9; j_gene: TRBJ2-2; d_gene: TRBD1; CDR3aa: CASSPADRATGELFF; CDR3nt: TGTGCCAGCAGCCCCGCAGACAGGGCCACCGGGGAGCTGTTTTTT
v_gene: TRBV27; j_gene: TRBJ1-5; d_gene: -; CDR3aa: CASSLWGTGRSNQPQHF; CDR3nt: TGTGCCAGCAGTTTATGGGGGACGGGTCGGTCAAATCAGCCCCAGCATTTT
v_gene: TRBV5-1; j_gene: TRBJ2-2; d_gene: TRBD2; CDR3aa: CASSFRTSGTGELFF; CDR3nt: TGCGCCAGCAGCTTTCGGACTAGTGGCACCGGGGAGCTGTTTTTT
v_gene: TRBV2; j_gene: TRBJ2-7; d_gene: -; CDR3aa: CASSGNGGDAREQYF; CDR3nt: TGTGCCAGCAGTGGGAATGGGGGAGATGCTAGGGAGCAGTACTTC
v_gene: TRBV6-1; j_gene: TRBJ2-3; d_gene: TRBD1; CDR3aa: CASSESMATGADTQYF; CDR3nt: TGTGCCAGCAGTGAGAGTATGGCGACAGGGGCAGATACGCAGTATTTT
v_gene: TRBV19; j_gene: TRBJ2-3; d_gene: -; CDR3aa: CASTISSHTQYF; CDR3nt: TGTGCCAGTACAATTTCCTCACATACGCAGTATTTT
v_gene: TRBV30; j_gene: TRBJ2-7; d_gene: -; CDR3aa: CAWSYLLASYEQYF; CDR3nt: TGTGCCTGGAGTTACCTGCTCGCCTCCTACGAGCAGTACTTC
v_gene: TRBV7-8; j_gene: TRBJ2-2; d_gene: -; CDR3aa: CASSLTPGQGGTGELFF; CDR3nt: TGTGCCAGCAGCTTAACGCCCGGGCAGGGCGGGACCGGGGAGCTGTTTTTT
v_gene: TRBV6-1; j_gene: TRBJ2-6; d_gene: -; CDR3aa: CATTAGQSGANVLTF; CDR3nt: TGTGCCACCACAGCCGGACAGTCTGGGGCCAACGTCCTGACTTTC